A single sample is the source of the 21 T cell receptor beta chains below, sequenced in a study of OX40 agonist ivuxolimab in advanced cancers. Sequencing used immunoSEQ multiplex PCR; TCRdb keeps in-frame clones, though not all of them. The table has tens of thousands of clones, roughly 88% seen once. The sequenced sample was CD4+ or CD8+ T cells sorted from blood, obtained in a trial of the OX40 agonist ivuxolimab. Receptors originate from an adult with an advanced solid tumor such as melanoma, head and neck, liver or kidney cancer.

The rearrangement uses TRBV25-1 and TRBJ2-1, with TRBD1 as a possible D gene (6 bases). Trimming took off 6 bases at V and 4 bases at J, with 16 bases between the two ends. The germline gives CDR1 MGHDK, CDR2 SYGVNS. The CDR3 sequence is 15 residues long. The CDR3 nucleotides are TGTGCCAGCAGGGATTCGGACAGAATTTACAATGAGCAGTTCTTC. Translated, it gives CASRDSDRIYNEQFF.

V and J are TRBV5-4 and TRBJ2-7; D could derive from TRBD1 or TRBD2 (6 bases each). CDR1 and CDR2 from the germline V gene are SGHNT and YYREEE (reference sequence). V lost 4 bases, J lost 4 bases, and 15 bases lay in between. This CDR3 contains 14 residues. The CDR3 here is CASSKDKGGYEQYF. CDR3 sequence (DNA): TGTGCCAGCAGCAAAGACAAGGGGGGTTACGAGCAGTACTTC.

The CDR3 spells CASSLSAQNADTQYF. CDR3 sequence (DNA): TGTGCCAGCAGCTTATCGGCTCAGAACGCAGATACGCAGTATTTT. V is TRBV7-3 and J is TRBJ2-3; no reliable D call. The CDR3 is 15 amino acids. The germline V and J ends were trimmed by 2 bases and 4 bases, with 13 bases remaining between them. Germline V CDR1 and CDR2: SGHTA, FQGTGA.

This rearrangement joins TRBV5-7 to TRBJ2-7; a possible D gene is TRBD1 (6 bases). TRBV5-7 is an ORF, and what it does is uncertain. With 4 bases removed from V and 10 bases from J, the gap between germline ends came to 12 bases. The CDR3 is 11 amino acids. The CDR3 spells CASSATGKQYF. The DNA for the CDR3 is TGTGCCAGCAGCGCCACAGGGAAACAGTACTTC.

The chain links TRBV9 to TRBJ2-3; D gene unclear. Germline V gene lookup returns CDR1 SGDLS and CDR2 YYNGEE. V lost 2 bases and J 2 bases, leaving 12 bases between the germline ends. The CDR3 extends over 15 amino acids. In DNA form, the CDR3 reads TGTGCCAGCAGCGTGGGCACCCGGAACACAGATACGCAGTATTTT. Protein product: CASSVGTRNTDTQYF.

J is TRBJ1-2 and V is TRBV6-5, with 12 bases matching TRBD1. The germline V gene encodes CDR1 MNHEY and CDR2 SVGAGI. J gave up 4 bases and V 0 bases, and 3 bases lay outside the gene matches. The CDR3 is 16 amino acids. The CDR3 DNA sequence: TGTGCCAGCAGTTACTCGGGGACAGGGGGCTTCTATGGCTACACCTTC. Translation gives CASSYSGTGGFYGYTF.

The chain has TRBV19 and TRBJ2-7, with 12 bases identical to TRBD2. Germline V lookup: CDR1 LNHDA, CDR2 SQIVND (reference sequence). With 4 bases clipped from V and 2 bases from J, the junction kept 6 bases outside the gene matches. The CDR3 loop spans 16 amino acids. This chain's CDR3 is CASSTDLAGGTYEQYF. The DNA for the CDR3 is TGTGCCAGTAGTACGGATCTAGCGGGAGGGACCTACGAGCAGTACTTC.

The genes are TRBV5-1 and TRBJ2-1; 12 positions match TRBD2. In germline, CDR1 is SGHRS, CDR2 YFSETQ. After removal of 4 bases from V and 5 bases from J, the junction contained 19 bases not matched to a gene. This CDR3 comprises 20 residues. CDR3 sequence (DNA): TGCGCCAGCAGCCCCGGAGCGATCGTTGGACTAGCGGGACAGAACAATGAGCAGTTCTTC. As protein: CASSPGAIVGLAGQNNEQFF.

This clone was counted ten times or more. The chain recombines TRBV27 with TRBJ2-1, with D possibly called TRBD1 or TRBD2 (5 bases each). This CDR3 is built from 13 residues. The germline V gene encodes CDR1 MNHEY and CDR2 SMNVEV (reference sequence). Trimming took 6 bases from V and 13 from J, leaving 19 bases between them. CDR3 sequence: CASSFGAGRTQFF. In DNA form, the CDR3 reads TGTGCCAGCAGCTTCGGGGCCGGGCGGACTCAGTTCTTC.

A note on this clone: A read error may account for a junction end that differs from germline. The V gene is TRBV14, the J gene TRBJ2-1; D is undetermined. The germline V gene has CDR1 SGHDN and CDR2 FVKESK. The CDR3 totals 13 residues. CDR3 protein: CASSQLSNNEQFF. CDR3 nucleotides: TGTGCCAGCAGCCAACTCTCCAACAATGAGCAGTTCTTC.

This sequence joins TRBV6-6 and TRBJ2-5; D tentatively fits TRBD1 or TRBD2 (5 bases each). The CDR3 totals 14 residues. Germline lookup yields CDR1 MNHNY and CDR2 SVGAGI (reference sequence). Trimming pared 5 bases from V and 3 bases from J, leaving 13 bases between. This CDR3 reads CASSGSGREETQYF. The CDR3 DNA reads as TGTGCCAGCAGTGGGTCGGGACGGGAAGAGACCCAGTACTTC.

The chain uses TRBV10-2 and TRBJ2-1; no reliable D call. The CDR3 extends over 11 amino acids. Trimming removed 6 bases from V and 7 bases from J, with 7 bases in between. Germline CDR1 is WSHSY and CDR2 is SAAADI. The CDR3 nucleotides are TGCGCCAGCAGCTCGCCTAATGAGCAGTTCTTC. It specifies CASSSPNEQFF.

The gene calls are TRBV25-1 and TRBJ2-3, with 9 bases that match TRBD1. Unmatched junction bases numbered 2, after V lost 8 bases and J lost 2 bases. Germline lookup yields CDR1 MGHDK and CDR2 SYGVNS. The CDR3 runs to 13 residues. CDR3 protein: CASRTGVTDTQYF. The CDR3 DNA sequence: TGTGCCAGCCGGACAGGGGTCACAGATACGCAGTATTTT.

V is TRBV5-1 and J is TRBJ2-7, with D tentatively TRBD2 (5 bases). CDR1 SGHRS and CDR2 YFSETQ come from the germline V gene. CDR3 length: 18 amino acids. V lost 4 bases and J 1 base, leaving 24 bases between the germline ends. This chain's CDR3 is CASSRSETRGVTSYEQYF. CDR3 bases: TGCGCCAGCAGCCGTAGCGAGACCAGAGGAGTTACATCCTACGAGCAGTACTTC. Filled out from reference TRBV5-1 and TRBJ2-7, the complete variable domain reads KAGVTQTPRYLIKTRGQQVTLSCSPISGHRSVSWYQQTPGQGLQFLFEYFSETQRNKGNFPGRFSGRQFSNSRSEMNVSTLELGDSALYLCASSRSETRGVTSYEQYFGPGTRLTVT.

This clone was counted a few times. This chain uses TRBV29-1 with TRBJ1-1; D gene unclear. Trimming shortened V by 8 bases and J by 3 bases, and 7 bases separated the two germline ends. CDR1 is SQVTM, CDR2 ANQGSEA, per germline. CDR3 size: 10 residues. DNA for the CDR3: TGCAGCTCCTCCTACACTGAAGCTTTCTTT. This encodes CSSSYTEAFF.

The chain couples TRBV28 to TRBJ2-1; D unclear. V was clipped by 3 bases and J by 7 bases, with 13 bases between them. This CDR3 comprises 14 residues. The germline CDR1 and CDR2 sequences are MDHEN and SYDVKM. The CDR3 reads CASSFNRLSNEQFF. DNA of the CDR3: TGTGCCAGCAGTTTTAACCGGTTATCAAATGAGCAGTTCTTC.

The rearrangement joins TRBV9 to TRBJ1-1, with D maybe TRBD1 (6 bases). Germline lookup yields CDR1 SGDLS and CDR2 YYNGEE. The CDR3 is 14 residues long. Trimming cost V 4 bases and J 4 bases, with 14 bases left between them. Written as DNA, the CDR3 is TGTGCCAGCAGCCAAGGAAAGGGGGGCACTGAAGCTTTCTTT. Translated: CASSQGKGGTEAFF.

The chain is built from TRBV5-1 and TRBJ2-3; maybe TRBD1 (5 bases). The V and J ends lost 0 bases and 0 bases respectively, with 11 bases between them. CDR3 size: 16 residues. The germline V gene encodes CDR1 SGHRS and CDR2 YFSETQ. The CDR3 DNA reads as TGCGCCAGCAGCTTGGAGGGGCGGCCTAGCACAGATACGCAGTATTTT. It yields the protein CASSLEGRPSTDTQYF.

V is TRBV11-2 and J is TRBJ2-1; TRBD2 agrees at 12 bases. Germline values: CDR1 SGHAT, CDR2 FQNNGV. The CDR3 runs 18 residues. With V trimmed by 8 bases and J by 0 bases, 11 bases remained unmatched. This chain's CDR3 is CASCTFPGLAGSYNEQFF. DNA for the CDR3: TGTGCCAGCTGTACCTTTCCGGGACTAGCGGGCTCCTACAATGAGCAGTTCTTC.

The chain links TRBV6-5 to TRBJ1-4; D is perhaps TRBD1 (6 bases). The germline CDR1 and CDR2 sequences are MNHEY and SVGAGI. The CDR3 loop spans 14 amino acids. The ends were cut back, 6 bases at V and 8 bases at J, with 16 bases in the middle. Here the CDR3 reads CASSPRGPTEKLFF. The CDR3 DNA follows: TGTGCCAGCAGCCCACGGGGGCCCACAGAAAAACTGTTTTTT.

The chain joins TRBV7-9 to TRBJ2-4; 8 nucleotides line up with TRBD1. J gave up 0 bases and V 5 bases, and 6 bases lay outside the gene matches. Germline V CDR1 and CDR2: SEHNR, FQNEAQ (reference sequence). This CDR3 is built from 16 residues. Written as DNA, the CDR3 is TGTGCCAGCAGCCACGGGACAGGTCTAGCCAAAAACATTCAGTACTTC. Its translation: CASSHGTGLAKNIQYF.